This is a list of T cell receptor beta chains from one sample in a study of identifying expanded T cells in peripheral blood. TCRdb's copy holds only in-frame clones and misses some; the assay was immunoSEQ multiplex PCR. The data show roughly 86,000 clones, approximately 81% seen once. The specimen sequenced was blood. All receptors come from a person aged 18 to 70 in good health. CDR3s include the opening cysteine and the closing phenylalanine or tryptophan. The order of the fields is clone size, D gene, V gene, J gene, CDR3 protein, CDR3 DNA. The D gene is left open where the match is weak. Rows give clone size only sometimes, using once, few, many, or a class for an expanded clone.

clone_size: -
d_call: TRBD2
v_call: TRBV19
j_call: TRBJ2-1
cdr3_aa: CASREIAGDYNEQFF
cdr3_nt: TGTGCCAGTAGGGAAATAGCGGGGGACTACAATGAGCAGTTCTTC

clone_size: -
d_call: TRBD1
v_call: TRBV7-2
j_call: TRBJ1-1
cdr3_aa: CASSPFGQVLNTEAFF
cdr3_nt: TGTGCCAGCAGCCCTTTCGGACAGGTCCTGAACACTGAAGCTTTCTTT

clone_size: -
d_call: -
v_call: TRBV21-1
j_call: TRBJ1-1
cdr3_aa: CASSPETEAFF
cdr3_nt: TGTGCCAGCAGCCCGGAAACTGAAGCTTTCTTT

clone_size: -
d_call: -
v_call: TRBV7-2
j_call: TRBJ1-2
cdr3_aa: CASSPRDGYTF
cdr3_nt: TGTGCCAGCAGCCCGAGGGACGGCTACACCTTC

clone_size: -
d_call: -
v_call: TRBV7-9
j_call: TRBJ2-3
cdr3_aa: CASSRGLDTQYF
cdr3_nt: TGTGCCAGCAGCCGTGGGCTAGATACGCAGTATTTT

clone_size: -
d_call: -
v_call: TRBV30
j_call: TRBJ1-5
cdr3_aa: CAWSVGARNQPQHF
cdr3_nt: TGTGCCTGGAGTGTGGGGGCCCGCAATCAGCCCCAGCATTTT

clone_size: -
d_call: -
v_call: TRBV2
j_call: TRBJ2-5
cdr3_aa: CASSGAGEENF
cdr3_nt: TGTGCCAGCAGTGGGGCAGGGGAAGAGAACTTC

clone_size: -
d_call: -
v_call: TRBV18
j_call: TRBJ2-4
cdr3_aa: CASSPPGQNIQYF
cdr3_nt: TGTGCCAGCTCACCTCCAGGCCAAAACATTCAGTACTTC

clone_size: -
d_call: TRBD2
v_call: TRBV11-3
j_call: TRBJ2-1
cdr3_aa: CASSLGLAGASSYNEQFF
cdr3_nt: TGTGCCAGCAGCTTAGGGCTAGCGGGGGCCAGCTCCTACAATGAGCAGTTCTTC

clone_size: -
d_call: -
v_call: TRBV7-9
j_call: TRBJ1-5
cdr3_aa: CASSLERSNQPQHF
cdr3_nt: TGTGCCAGCAGCTTAGAACGCAGTAATCAGCCCCAGCATTTT

clone_size: few
d_call: -
v_call: TRBV6-1
j_call: TRBJ1-2
cdr3_aa: CASSAGGSGYTF
cdr3_nt: TGTGCCAGCAGTGCCGGAGGGAGTGGCTACACCTTC

clone_size: -
d_call: TRBD1
v_call: TRBV7-6
j_call: TRBJ2-2
cdr3_aa: CASSLTGGWGGELFF
cdr3_nt: TGTGCCAGCAGCCTTACAGGGGGCTGGGGCGGGGAGCTGTTTTTT

clone_size: -
d_call: -
v_call: TRBV5-1
j_call: TRBJ1-6
cdr3_aa: CASSLGGTGTPPLHF
cdr3_nt: TGCGCCAGCAGCTTGGGGGGGACTGGTACTCCACCCCTCCACTTT

clone_size: -
d_call: -
v_call: TRBV30
j_call: TRBJ1-5
cdr3_aa: CAWSTINSNQPQHF
cdr3_nt: TGTGCCTGGAGCACGATTAATAGCAATCAGCCCCAGCATTTT

clone_size: few
d_call: -
v_call: TRBV27
j_call: TRBJ1-3
cdr3_aa: CASSYLSGNTIYF
cdr3_nt: TGTGCCAGCAGTTACCTCTCTGGAAACACCATATATTTT

clone_size: -
d_call: -
v_call: TRBV5-6
j_call: TRBJ1-6
cdr3_aa: CASSLGSENSPLHF
cdr3_nt: TGTGCCAGCAGCCTGGGGTCAGAAAATTCACCCCTCCACTTT

clone_size: -
d_call: -
v_call: TRBV30
j_call: TRBJ2-3
cdr3_aa: CAWSFQDSRTDTQYF
cdr3_nt: TGTGCCTGGAGTTTCCAGGACAGTCGCACAGATACGCAGTATTTT

clone_size: -
d_call: TRBD1
v_call: TRBV11-2
j_call: TRBJ2-2
cdr3_aa: CASSHDRVGGELFF
cdr3_nt: TGTGCCAGCAGCCACGACAGGGTAGGCGGGGAGCTGTTTTTT

clone_size: -
d_call: -
v_call: TRBV6-5
j_call: TRBJ2-2
cdr3_aa: CASSYGTWNTGELFF
cdr3_nt: TGTGCCAGCAGTTACGGGACCTGGAACACCGGGGAGCTGTTTTTT

clone_size: -
d_call: -
v_call: TRBV7-2
j_call: TRBJ2-7
cdr3_aa: CASSPPWAGGYEQYF
cdr3_nt: TGTGCCAGCAGCCCCCCGTGGGCAGGGGGGTACGAGCAGTACTTC

clone_size: -
d_call: TRBD2
v_call: TRBV5-1
j_call: TRBJ2-5
cdr3_aa: CASSVIPGTSEEETQYF
cdr3_nt: TGCGCCAGCAGCGTGATACCCGGGACTAGCGAAGAAGAGACCCAGTACTTC

clone_size: once
d_call: -
v_call: TRBV2
j_call: TRBJ2-3
cdr3_aa: CASRGKGKDTQYF
cdr3_nt: TGTGCCAGCCGTGGGAAGGGGAAGGATACGCAGTATTTT

clone_size: -
d_call: -
v_call: TRBV5-8
j_call: TRBJ1-4
cdr3_aa: CASSLSHGFNEKLFF
cdr3_nt: TGTGCCAGCAGCTTATCCCACGGGTTTAATGAAAAACTGTTTTTT

clone_size: few
d_call: -
v_call: TRBV27
j_call: TRBJ2-7
cdr3_aa: CASSLQGSYEQYF
cdr3_nt: TGTGCCAGCAGTTTACAGGGCTCCTACGAGCAGTACTTC

clone_size: few
d_call: -
v_call: TRBV6-5
j_call: TRBJ2-7
cdr3_aa: CASSYRGQGHSYEQYF
cdr3_nt: TGTGCCAGCAGTTACCGTGGGCAGGGACACTCCTACGAGCAGTACTTC

clone_size: -
d_call: -
v_call: TRBV5-8
j_call: TRBJ1-1
cdr3_aa: CASSLAEAFF
cdr3_nt: TGTGCCAGCAGCTTGGCGGAAGCTTTCTTT

clone_size: -
d_call: -
v_call: TRBV29-1
j_call: TRBJ2-7
cdr3_aa: CSAQGKPYEQYF
cdr3_nt: TGCAGCGCCCAGGGAAAACCCTACGAGCAGTACTTC

clone_size: -
d_call: -
v_call: TRBV11-2
j_call: TRBJ2-7
cdr3_aa: CATTTLYEQYF
cdr3_nt: TGTGCCACCACGACACTCTACGAGCAGTACTTC

clone_size: -
d_call: TRBD1
v_call: TRBV25-1
j_call: TRBJ2-7
cdr3_aa: CASSEKGPGGGYEQYF
cdr3_nt: TGTGCCAGCAGTGAAAAAGGACCAGGGGGCGGGTACGAGCAGTACTTC

clone_size: -
d_call: -
v_call: TRBV4-3
j_call: TRBJ2-4
cdr3_aa: CASSQDSGAKNIQYF
cdr3_nt: TGCGCCAGCAGCCAAGACTCGGGGGCCAAAAACATTCAGTACTTC

clone_size: -
d_call: -
v_call: TRBV5-1
j_call: TRBJ2-7
cdr3_aa: CASSFLEGLEQYF
cdr3_nt: TGCGCCAGCAGCTTCCTTGAGGGCCTCGAGCAGTACTTC

clone_size: -
d_call: TRBD2
v_call: TRBV5-6
j_call: TRBJ2-1
cdr3_aa: CASSLTPGGGAFNEQFF
cdr3_nt: TGTGCCAGCAGCTTGACCCCTGGCGGGGGGGCTTTTAATGAGCAGTTCTTC

clone_size: -
d_call: TRBD2
v_call: TRBV25-1
j_call: TRBJ2-1
cdr3_aa: CASTPLAGGYNEQFF
cdr3_nt: TGTGCCAGCACTCCACTAGCGGGGGGTTACAATGAGCAGTTCTTC